This is a list of T cell receptor beta chains from one sample in a study of Ad26.COV2.S vaccination and SARS-CoV-2 variants. Profiled with immunoSEQ multiplex PCR; TCRdb holds only in-frame clones, not every one. The table lists some 45,000 clones, roughly four fifths of them singletons, with about half in the top ten. Sequences were derived from peripheral blood, sampled after recovery from COVID-19. These receptors originate from a human donor who had recovered from COVID-19. CDR3s include the opening cysteine and the closing phenylalanine or tryptophan.

J gene: TRBJ1-2
V gene: TRBV30
CDR3 protein: CAWSVGGAVSGYTF

J gene: TRBJ1-2
V gene: TRBV5-4
CDR3 protein: CASSRTGEGYTF

J gene: TRBJ2-2
V gene: TRBV19
CDR3 protein: CASSIGEGLGELFF

J gene: TRBJ1-4
V gene: TRBV6-5
CDR3 protein: CASRPWTGLGEKLFF

J gene: TRBJ1-2
V gene: TRBV15
CDR3 protein: CATSPLTGPYGYTF

J gene: TRBJ2-3
V gene: TRBV24-1
CDR3 protein: CATSGEGLVDTQYF

J gene: TRBJ2-2
V gene: TRBV19
CDR3 protein: CASSFKAVNTGELFF

J gene: TRBJ2-6
V gene: TRBV20-1
CDR3 protein: CSASQGSPGANVLTF

J gene: TRBJ2-3
V gene: TRBV5-1
CDR3 protein: CASSLDGEKQYF

J gene: TRBJ1-5
V gene: TRBV2
CDR3 protein: CASTGQGGQPQHF

J gene: TRBJ2-3
V gene: TRBV5-1
CDR3 protein: CASSKGQPITDTQYF

J gene: TRBJ2-5
V gene: TRBV3-1/TRBV3-2
CDR3 protein: CASSPSSGIQETQYF

J gene: TRBJ1-2
V gene: TRBV6-5
CDR3 protein: CASSRQGAKNGYTF

J gene: TRBJ1-1
V gene: TRBV10-1
CDR3 protein: CASSRDVGNTEAFF

J gene: TRBJ1-2
V gene: TRBV7-9
CDR3 protein: CASSHKEGQGSQRNGYTF

J gene: TRBJ2-1
V gene: TRBV9
CDR3 protein: CASSGLDPSYNEQFF

J gene: TRBJ2-1
V gene: TRBV9
CDR3 protein: CASSVRLLARAGSSYNEQFF

J gene: TRBJ1-4
V gene: TRBV5-8
CDR3 protein: CASSSYTGNEKLFF